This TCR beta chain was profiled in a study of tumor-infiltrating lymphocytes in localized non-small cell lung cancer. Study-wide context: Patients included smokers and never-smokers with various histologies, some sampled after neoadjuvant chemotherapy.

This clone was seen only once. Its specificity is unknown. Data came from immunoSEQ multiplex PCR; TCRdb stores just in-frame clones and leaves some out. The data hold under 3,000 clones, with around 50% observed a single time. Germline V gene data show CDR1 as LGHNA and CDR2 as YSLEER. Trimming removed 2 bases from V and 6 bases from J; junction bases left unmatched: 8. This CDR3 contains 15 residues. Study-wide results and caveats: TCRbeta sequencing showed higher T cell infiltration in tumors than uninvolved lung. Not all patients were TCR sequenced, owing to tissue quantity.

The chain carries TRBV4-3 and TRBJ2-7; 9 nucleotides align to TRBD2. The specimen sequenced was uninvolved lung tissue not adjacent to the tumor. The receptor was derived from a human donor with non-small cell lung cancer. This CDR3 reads CASSQSLAGLGEQYF. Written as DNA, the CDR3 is TGCGCCAGCAGCCAAAGTCTAGCGGGATTGGGCGAGCAGTACTTC.